Given below is one TCR beta chain in context. Its cognate antigen is unknown. Across several immunoSEQ plates, the genomic DNA of each subset was split evenly. Using immunoSEQ multiplex PCR, the repertoire was profiled, and TCRdb retains in-frame clones only, with some absent. The sample has about half a million clones, 78% seen once; the top ten hold around 12%. Participating donors were healthy, HIV-negative adults free of recent acute infections or vaccinations. These data originate in a study of shared clonotypes between healthy human individuals. Trimming took 4 bases from V and 7 from J; bases not matched to a gene: 10. The germline gives CDR1 SQVTM, CDR2 ANQGSEA. This CDR3 is 14 amino acids long. Study-level findings and limits: Among donors, the sharing of clonotypes was expected to be influenced by sequencing depth.

This chain uses TRBV29-1 with TRBJ2-5; TRBD2 aligns across 9 bases. The material sequenced was PBMCs. The origin of this receptor is a woman between 35 and 50 years old in good health. Some clones in this sample may be carry-over from other donors' samples. CDR3 in amino acids: CSVAASGVIRTQYF. As DNA, the CDR3 is TGCAGCGTTGCGGCTAGCGGGGTGATTCGGACCCAGTACTTC.